The next 19 T cell receptor beta chains were all read from a single sample in a study of tumor-infiltrating lymphocytes in primary liver carcinoma. TCR beta cDNA was prepared out of roughly 450 ng total RNA by means of a constant-region primer. ARM-PCR was slightly modified, and three nested multiplex PCR rounds with it gave rise to the TCR beta libraries. Both of the initial two PCR rounds ran for nine to ten cycles and employed TRBV1-TRBV30 forward primers alongside a C-beta reverse primer. TCRdb redid the calling of the multiplex PCR reads with MiXCR, one entry per CDR3 protein. The table lists about 180,000 distinct CDR3 sequences, 50% to 75% of them singletons. Germline DNA was also extracted, with blood RNA taken from unsorted whole blood. The sample comprised peripheral blood. Receptors were obtained from a man aged 40-55 years with primary liver carcinoma and hepatitis B virus infection.

This chain uses TRBV11-2 with TRBJ2-7, with D tentatively TRBD2 (6 bases). From germline, CDR1 is SGHAT and CDR2 FQNNGV. The CDR3 has 13 residues. CDR3 nucleotide sequence: TGTGTCACGTCGGGGGTCCTTCCCTACGAGCAGTACTTC. Its translation is CVTSGVLPYEQYF.

On this clonotype itself: One end of the junction varies from germline; a read error may be responsible. V is TRBV11-2 and J is TRBJ2-2, with unresolved D. There are 14 residues in the CDR3. Germline loops: CDR1 SGHAT, CDR2 FQNNGV. CDR3 region: CANSLSNFTGELFF. The CDR3 DNA reads TGTGCCAACAGCTTATCTAATTTCACCGGGGAGCTGTTTTTT.

The chain carries TRBV11-2 and TRBJ2-1, with D possibly TRBD2 on 6 matching bases. CDR1 is SGHAT, CDR2 FQNNGV, per germline. V lost 4 bases and J 8 bases, leaving 21 bases between the germline ends. The CDR3 covers 16 residues. The CDR3 sequence: CASSSRHNGRIYEQFF. DNA of the CDR3: TGTGCCAGCAGCTCGCGCCACAATGGGAGGATCTATGAGCAGTTCTTC.

The chain uses TRBV12-3 or TRBV12-4 and TRBJ2-5; 8 positions agree with TRBD2. The CDR3 is 15 residues long. Germline trimming cut 6 bases from V and 5 bases from J; bases unmatched to any gene: 11. CDR3 residues: CASRVGTRAPETQYF. For the CDR3, the DNA is TGTGCCAGCAGAGTTGGGACTAGAGCGCCGGAGACCCAGTACTTC.

The table lists this clonotype with a few counts. V and J are TRBV6-6 and TRBJ2-2; no definite D call. The CDR3 consists of 14 residues. The germline V gene encodes CDR1 MNHNY and CDR2 SVGAGI (reference sequence). Trimming pared 6 bases from V and 1 base from J, leaving 9 bases between. The CDR3 protein is CASRIPRNTGELFF. CDR3 DNA sequence: TGTGCCAGCAGGATCCCCAGGAACACCGGGGAGCTGTTTTTT.

For this clonotype: A much bigger clone sits one base away, suggesting this may be a read error. This chain joins TRBV29-1 and TRBJ2-1; D possibly corresponds to TRBD2 (6 bases). This CDR3 has 14 residues. Per germline, CDR1 SQVTM and CDR2 ANQGSEA. CDR3 sequence (DNA): TGCAGCATTGAACCAACTAGCCGCTTAAATGAGCAGTTCTTC. Protein: CSIEPTSRLNEQFF.

The rearrangement joins TRBV2 to TRBJ1-6; possibly TRBD1 for D (6 bases). Per the germline V gene, CDR1 is SNHLY and CDR2 is FYNNEI. Trimming shortened V by 9 bases and J by 7 bases, and 16 bases separated the two germline ends. The CDR3 runs to 14 residues. CDR3 sequence: CARRAGGANSPLHF. CDR3 coding DNA: TGTGCCAGAAGAGCCGGGGGCGCGAATTCACCCCTCCACTTT.

The genes are TRBV6-5 and TRBJ2-1; 7 bases align to TRBD2. The J segment lost 5 bases and the V segment lost 6 bases, leaving 10 bases of the junction unmatched. The CDR3 extends over 15 amino acids. From germline, CDR1 is MNHEY and CDR2 SVGAGI. Here the CDR3 DNA reads TGTGCCAGCAGCCCTCAGCGGCTAGCGGACAATGAGCAGTTCTTC. Translation: CASSPQRLADNEQFF.

The count of this clonotype is one. CDR3 protein: CASSLGTSRSIHNEQFF. The CDR3 DNA sequence: TGTGCCAGCAGCTTAGGGACTAGCAGGTCAATCCACAATGAGCAGTTCTTC. V usage is TRBV11-2 and J usage is TRBJ2-1; 8 bases are a match to TRBD2. CDR1 and CDR2 from the germline V gene are SGHAT and FQNNGV. The CDR3 has 17 amino acids. Trimming at V came to 1 base and at J to 5 bases, leaving 10 bases not matched to a gene.

The J gene is TRBJ2-1, the V gene TRBV29-1; perhaps TRBD2 as D (6 bases). CDR3 length equals 12 residues. Germline CDR1 reads SQVTM; CDR2 reads ANQGSEA. V lost 7 bases and J lost 8, with 15 bases in between. In nucleotides, the CDR3 is TGCAGCGCCCAACGGGAGAGGCATGAGCAGTTCTTC. Translating gives CSAQRERHEQFF.

The DNA of the CDR3 is TGTGCCAGCAGCTTGAGGGGGGGGGGGAAGTCTTCCTACAATGAGCAGTTCTTC. This encodes CASSLRGGGKSSYNEQFF. This chain uses TRBV11-2 with TRBJ2-1; D may be TRBD2 (7 bases). Between the trimmed V and J ends, which lost 3 bases and 1 base, there was a span of 19 bases. The CDR3 loop spans 18 amino acids. The V gene's germline CDR1 is SGHAT and CDR2 FQNNGV.

In regard to this clonotype: This likely comes from a read error, as the CDR3 has no conserved phenylalanine or tryptophan at its end. The genes are TRBV11-2 and TRBJ1-5; 11 nucleotides line up with TRBD1. Germline loops: CDR1 SGHAT, CDR2 FQNNGV. This CDR3 comprises 14 residues. The CDR3 DNA follows: TGTGCCAGTAGCTTAGGGACAGGGGGTTTGCCCCAGCATTAT. Protein: CASSLGTGGLPQHY.

The table lists this clonotype with many counts. CDR3 coding DNA: TGTGCCAGCAGCTTAGGGGTCGCCGCGTACGAGCAGTACTTC. It translates to CASSLGVAAYEQYF. V gene TRBV11-2 combines with J gene TRBJ2-7, with no clear D. The CDR3 is made up of 14 amino acids. Per germline, CDR1 SGHAT and CDR2 FQNNGV. V lost 1 base and J lost 4, with 11 bases in between.

As to this clonotype: A junction end diverges from the germline sequence, so it may reflect a read error. The J gene is TRBJ2-5, the V gene TRBV11-2; D not certain. This CDR3 region has 13 residues. Per germline, CDR1 SGHAT and CDR2 FQNNGV. The CDR3 here is CARSLISVETQYF. The CDR3 region has the DNA TGTGCCAGGAGCTTAATCAGCGTGGAGACCCAGTACTTC.

This clonotype was counted once. A much larger clone differs by one base, so this may be a read error. CDR3 DNA sequence: TGTGCCAGCAGATTAGCCCAGTACAATGAGCAGTTCTTC. It is translated as CASRLAQYNEQFF. This chain connects TRBV11-2 to TRBJ2-1; no clear D gene. CDR1 SGHAT and CDR2 FQNNGV come from the germline V gene. This CDR3 comprises 13 residues.

As to this clonotype: A much larger clone differs from this one at a single base, so this may be a read error. The chain links TRBV11-2 to TRBJ2-7; D call uncertain. The V gene's germline CDR1 is SGHAT and CDR2 FQNNGV. The V gene lost 6 bases and the J gene lost 4 bases, with 22 bases spanning the gap. This CDR3 comprises 16 residues. CDR3 in amino acids: CASSDGVGSAVYEQYF. CDR3 bases: TGTGCCAGCAGTGATGGGGTGGGTTCTGCAGTATACGAGCAGTACTTC.

The chain uses TRBV6-5 and TRBJ2-7; 7 nucleotides agree with TRBD2. Germline values: CDR1 MNHEY, CDR2 SVGAGI. The CDR3 sequence is 15 residues long. With 4 bases clipped from V and 2 bases from J, the junction kept 8 bases outside the gene matches. Written as DNA, the CDR3 is TGTGCCAGCAGTTTTACTAGCGAGACCCCCTACGAGCAGTACTTC. Protein: CASSFTSETPYEQYF.

Note on this clonotype: In this CDR3 the conserved last residue, phenylalanine or tryptophan, is missing, so a read error is likely. The limits of the CDR3 on the DNA are not certain, so only TCRdb's listed CDR3 is given. The chain uses TRBV4-1 and TRBJ2-1; the D call TRBD2 from the table was never checked on the DNA. Germline CDR1 MGHRA, CDR2 YSYEKL. The CDR3 totals 16 residues, both ends included. The CDR3 spells CASSQSGTSGDNEKFS.

Comment on this clonotype: One end of the junction varies from germline; a read error may be responsible. CDR3 in DNA: TGTGCCACCAGACACACGGTCCAAAGTGGGGAGCAGCACTTC. This codes for CATRHTVQSGEQHF. The chain joins TRBV6-2 or TRBV6-3 to TRBJ2-7; D is possibly TRBD2 (5 bases). CDR3 length: 14 residues. Germline loops: CDR1 MNHEY, CDR2 SVGEGT.